This is a list of T cell receptor beta chains from one sample in a study of blood T cell repertoires in COVID-19. This table comes from immunoSEQ multiplex PCR, and its TCRdb copy is limited to in-frame clones, with some not included. Here the sample spans approximately 270,000 clones, approximately 86% being singletons. The sample taken for sequencing was peripheral blood. These receptors were taken from a man aged 40-55 years with active or convalescent COVID-19. Each CDR3 is given without its conserved first and last residue. D genes are given only for firm matches. Not all rows give a size; the values are once, few, many and, for expanded clones, a class.

d_call j_call v_call clone_size cdr3_aa
. TRBJ1-5 TRBV24-1 few ATSDSDQPQH
. TRBJ1-4 TRBV6-5 . ASSPPGLEGEKLF
. TRBJ1-6 TRBV6-5 . ASKDTGGRSPLH
TRBD1 TRBJ2-7 TRBV10-3 once AISGQGTYEQY
TRBD1 TRBJ1-2 TRBV10-3 . AIRTGGANYGYT
. TRBJ1-6 TRBV11-2 few ASSWGGPSSYNSPLH
. TRBJ2-1 TRBV12-3/TRBV12-4 . ASSAVLREQF
TRBD2 TRBJ2-3 TRBV13 . ASSLGRGDSRQY
. TRBJ1-1 TRBV15 . ATSRMEELDTEAF
. TRBJ2-2 TRBV20-1 . SASDETGELF
TRBD2 TRBJ2-3 TRBV4-1 . ASSRYASGMAVDTQY
TRBD2 TRBJ2-1 TRBV3-1/TRBV3-2 . ASSLASGNNEQF
TRBD1 TRBJ1-2 TRBV9 . ASSVGYFRGQGDKIYGYT
TRBD1 TRBJ1-6 TRBV7-9 . ASMRQGDLGFVNSPLH
. TRBJ1-4 TRBV6-6 . ASYYSAQREKLF
TRBD2 TRBJ2-2 TRBV7-6 few ASSPYPGGLGGELF
TRBD2 TRBJ2-1 TRBV3-1/TRBV3-2 . ASSQRGGLNEQF
. TRBJ1-2 TRBV10-3 . AISSDRPYGYT
. TRBJ2-7 TRBV27 . ASSSQGFGEQY
. TRBJ1-6 TRBV5-5 . ASRRAPDNSPLH
TRBD1 TRBJ2-7 TRBV9 once ASSAQGATGEQY
. TRBJ1-2 TRBV5-1 . ASSLGDTTYGYT
. TRBJ1-5 TRBV3-1/TRBV3-2 . ASSEGHSNQPQH
. TRBJ1-2 TRBV30 . AWSPAPQGVRGYT
. TRBJ2-7 TRBV10-1 few AMKNGTPGPHEQY
TRBD1 TRBJ1-1 TRBV9 few ASSVTGWGSGTEAF
. TRBJ2-2 TRBV5-6 . ASSLLAGELF
TRBD1 TRBJ1-5 TRBV19 . ASSTRDRGYSNQPQH